This T cell receptor (beta chain) emerged from a study of blood T cells in healthy people across ages. Study details: Capture by template switching was about one barcoded beta molecule per two T cells.

Germline assignment: CDR1 SGHRS and CDR2 YFSETQ. The trim removed 3 bases at V and 3 bases at J, leaving 5 bases unmatched. This CDR3 is built from 14 residues. Isolated per sample were at least 6.5 million PBMCs. Alongside a J-beta primer mix, a sample-barcoded 5' primer served in a second PCR lasting about 7 to 11 cycles. No fewer than 2.5 million CDR3-containing paired-end reads came from each sample. TCRdb analysed the 5' RACE reads with MiXCR anew, one entry per CDR3 protein. The sample consists of roughly 1,100,000 distinct CDR3 sequences, under 30% of them appearing once. This clonotype appeared a few times. These sequences were also reported in another study, on T cells of mothers and their children. This second study notes: With the M1S primer of the second PCR, sample barcodes and 2-4 random nucleotides were added.

This chain connects TRBV5-1 to TRBJ2-5; 7 positions agree with TRBD1. The sequencing sample was made of blood. The receptor's source is a girl aged 2-10 years in good health. As DNA, the CDR3 is TGCGCCAGCAGCTCGGGACAGTTCGAAGAGACCCAGTACTTC. Its protein product is CASSSGQFEETQYF.